Listed below are T cell receptor beta chains from one sample, sequenced in a study of cytomegalovirus exposure and HLA in healthy donors. TCRdb keeps only in-frame clones here, not all; method: immunoSEQ multiplex PCR. The sample has around 190,000 clones, around 77% seen once. Sequenced material: PBMCs. The source is a man between 60 and 75 years old in good health and CMV-seronegative. Each CDR3 is given with its conserved first and last residue. D genes are given only for firm matches. For some rows the clone size is stated as once, few or many, or as a class when expanded; others skip it.

d_call j_call v_call cdr3_length clone_size cdr3_nt cdr3_aa
TRBD2 TRBJ2-5 TRBV5-4 16 . TGTGCCAGCAGCTTTGGTCACCCTAGCGGTCAAGAGACCCAGTACTTC CASSFGHPSGQETQYF
. TRBJ2-2 TRBV7-6 16 . TGTGCCAGCAGCTCCACGACAGTCCCGAACACCGGGGAGCTGTTTTTT CASSSTTVPNTGELFF
. TRBJ1-1 TRBV6-1 15 . TGTGCCAGCAGGCCCGTGGATCGGGGAGGGGCTGAAGCTTTCTTT CASRPVDRGGAEAFF
TRBD2 TRBJ2-5 TRBV7-9 15 . TGTGCCAGCAGCATCGGGCGGGGGGCCCAAGAGACCCAGTACTTC CASSIGRGAQETQYF
TRBD2 TRBJ2-1 TRBV12-5 16 . TGTGCTAGTGGCCCCCCCCTAGCGGGGGGCTACAATGAGCAGTTCTTC CASGPPLAGGYNEQFF
TRBD1 TRBJ1-1 TRBV9 16 . TGTGCCAGCAGCGTAGGCGTACAGGGGGCGGTCACTGAAGCTTTCTTT CASSVGVQGAVTEAFF
TRBD1 TRBJ2-5 TRBV5-4 15 . TGTGCCAGCAGCGAAGGACAGGGGGCGTGGGAGACCCAGTACTTC CASSEGQGAWETQYF
. TRBJ2-2 TRBV6-1 15 . TGTGCCAGCACCGAGGAGGGGGCGATTGCCGGGGAGCTGTTTTTT CASTEEGAIAGELFF
TRBD2 TRBJ2-3 TRBV9 15 . TGTGCCAGCAGCGTATGGGGGAGGGCCACAGATACGCAGTATTTT CASSVWGRATDTQYF
. TRBJ2-7 TRBV7-2 14 . TGTGCCAGCAGCTTAGGGTTTGAGGTCCACGAGCAGTACTTC CASSLGFEVHEQYF
. TRBJ1-4 TRBV27 15 . TGTGCCAGCAGTTTTATTGGGGGCGCGGATGGAGGACTGTTTTTT CASSFIGGADGGLFF
TRBD2 TRBJ2-3 TRBV5-6 18 few TGTGCCAGCAGCTTGGATCTAGCGGGAGTTTTGGGCACAGATACGCAGTATTTT CASSLDLAGVLGTDTQYF
. TRBJ1-2 TRBV2 15 . TGTGCCAGCAGCCCCGGGAGGGGCGCAGACTATGGCTACACCTTC CASSPGRGADYGYTF
. TRBJ2-5 TRBV5-4 14 few TGTGCCAGCAGCTTGGTTAGTAGTCCTCGAGAGCAGTACTTC CASSLVSSPREQYF
. TRBJ1-2 TRBV11-2 11 . TGTGCCAGCAGCTTATCGGGTGGCTACACCTTC CASSLSGGYTF
TRBD1 TRBJ2-6 TRBV10-3 18 . TGTGCCATCAGTGAGTCAGCAGGGGGCATCGCTGGGGCCAACGTCCTGACTTTC CAISESAGGIAGANVLTF